Following are 9 T cell receptor beta chains from one sample sequenced in a study of spatial heterogeneity in lung cancer. Regarding time point: sample taken at primary tumor resection. Study findings and constraints: Tumor mutation counts were tracked by expanded intratumoral alpha and beta TCR counts.

One entry per CDR3 protein, called by TCRdb with MiXCR from the 5' RACE reads. The sample has over 10,000 distinct CDR3 sequences; just over 5% are singletons. Antigens of these TCRs are unknown. The input for sequencing was lung tumor tissue, taken at surgery. The receptors here all came from a male donor with early-stage non-small cell lung cancer.

This clonotype is large (0.1 to 1%) within its sample. This beta chain slipped into a library made for alpha chains as a stray read, so its size is not meaningful. The genes are TRBV7-6 and TRBJ1-2, with 7 positions matching TRBD1. Germline lookup yields CDR1 SGHVS and CDR2 FNYEAQ. V gave up 1 base and J gave up 4 bases; unmatched junction bases: 6. This CDR3 comprises 15 residues. The CDR3 loop reads CASSLGDRTAYGYTF. The CDR3 DNA follows: TGTGCCAGCAGCTTAGGGGACAGAACCGCCTATGGCTACACCTTC.

This clonotype was recorded many times. A library made for alpha chains picked up this beta chain off target, so its size means little. The rearrangement joins TRBV12-3 or TRBV12-4 to TRBJ1-2, with 7 nucleotides matching TRBD1. V gave up 6 bases and J gave up 3 bases; unmatched junction bases: 10. The CDR3 sequence is 15 residues long. CDR3 residues: CASSPGTAHHYGYTF. CDR3 DNA: TGTGCCAGCAGCCCTGGGACAGCTCACCACTATGGCTACACCTTC.

Concerning this clonotype itself: The library was built for alpha chains, so this beta chain is an off-target read and its size means little. The CDR3 DNA is TGCGCCAGCAGTGAGTCCCCCCGGGACGTTTGGGGCTACACCTTC. Translated, it gives CASSESPRDVWGYTF. V and J are TRBV10-2 and TRBJ1-2; perhaps TRBD1 as D (5 bases). Per the germline V gene, CDR1 is WSHSY and CDR2 is SAAADI. The CDR3 consists of 15 residues. V was pared by 0 bases and J by 8 bases, with 16 bases between.

There are a few counts of this clonotype. This beta chain is an unintended read in a library built for alpha chains; its size means little. The chain links TRBV11-2 to TRBJ2-7, with TRBD1 as a possible D gene (5 bases). Trimming left V 5 bases short and J 4 bases short, with 9 bases between. The CDR3 has 12 residues. The V gene's germline CDR1 is SGHAT and CDR2 FQNNGV. Written as DNA, the CDR3 is TGTGCCAGCAGCCTGGGGCTTTACGAGCAGTACTTC. Encoded protein: CASSLGLYEQYF.

For this clonotype: This beta chain came through as a stray read in a library set up for alpha chains, and its size says little. V is TRBV5-1 and J is TRBJ2-7; the D gene is possibly TRBD2 (5 bases). Between the trimmed V and J ends, which lost 1 base and 2 bases, there was a span of 7 bases. Germline V gene sequence: CDR1 SGHRS, CDR2 YFSETQ. This CDR3 comprises 13 residues. The CDR3: CASSLNSAYEQYF. For the CDR3, the DNA is TGCGCCAGCAGCTTGAATAGCGCCTACGAGCAGTACTTC.

There are a few counts of this clonotype. This beta chain was picked up by a library intended for alpha chains and is off target, so its count carries little meaning. V is TRBV2 and J is TRBJ2-2; D is uncertain. Germline V lookup: CDR1 SNHLY, CDR2 FYNNEI. Trimming pared 6 bases from V and 6 bases from J, leaving 5 bases between. CDR3 length equals 11 residues. The CDR3 loop reads CASRESGELFF. As DNA, the CDR3 is TGTGCCAGCAGAGAATCCGGGGAGCTGTTTTTT. The complete variable domain, with remaining parts taken from reference TRBV2 and TRBJ2-2, reads EPEVTQTPSHQVTQMGQEVILRCVPISNHLYFYWYRQILGQKVEFLVSFYNNEISEKSEIFDDQFSVERPDGSNFTLKIRSTKLEDSAMYFCASRESGELFFGEGSRLTVL.

This clonotype came up many times. Since the library was made to target alpha chains, this beta chain is a stray read and its abundance is not meaningful. The V call is TRBV7-8, the J call TRBJ2-3; 7 bases match TRBD2. The CDR3 runs 14 residues. Germline values: CDR1 SGHVS, CDR2 FQNEAQ. V shed 5 bases, J shed 2 bases, and the junction held 4 bases outside the gene matches. The CDR3 DNA follows: TGTGCCAGCAGCGTCGGGACTACCACAGATACGCAGTATTTT. Translation gives CASSVGTTTDTQYF.

In this sample, this clonotype turned up many times. A library made for alpha chains picked up this beta chain off target, so its size means little. This rearrangement joins TRBV2 to TRBJ1-5; 7 bases are shared with TRBD1. V lost 11 bases and J lost 6; bases outside the gene matches: 4. Germline V gives CDR1 SNHLY, CDR2 FYNNEI. The CDR3 length is 11 residues. The CDR3 is CALGDSQPQHF. The CDR3 region has the DNA TGTGCCTTAGGGGACAGTCAGCCCCAGCATTTT. The complete variable domain, with remaining parts taken from reference TRBV2 and TRBJ1-5, reads EPEVTQTPSHQVTQMGQEVILRCVPISNHLYFYWYRQILGQKVEFLVSFYNNEISEKSEIFDDQFSVERPDGSNFTLKIRSTKLEDSAMYFCALGDSQPQHFGDGTRLSIL.

There are many counts of this clonotype. The library was prepared for alpha chains; this beta chain is a stray read, so its frequency means little. The genes are TRBV6-2 or TRBV6-3 and TRBJ2-7, with D perhaps being TRBD1 or TRBD2 (5 bases each). This CDR3 is 14 amino acids long. CDR1 MNHEY and CDR2 SVGEGT come from the germline V gene. Trimming left V 6 bases short and J 3 bases short, with 15 bases between. The CDR3 spells CASSSGQFIYEQYF. DNA for the CDR3: TGTGCCAGCAGCTCGGGGCAGTTCATCTACGAGCAGTACTTC.